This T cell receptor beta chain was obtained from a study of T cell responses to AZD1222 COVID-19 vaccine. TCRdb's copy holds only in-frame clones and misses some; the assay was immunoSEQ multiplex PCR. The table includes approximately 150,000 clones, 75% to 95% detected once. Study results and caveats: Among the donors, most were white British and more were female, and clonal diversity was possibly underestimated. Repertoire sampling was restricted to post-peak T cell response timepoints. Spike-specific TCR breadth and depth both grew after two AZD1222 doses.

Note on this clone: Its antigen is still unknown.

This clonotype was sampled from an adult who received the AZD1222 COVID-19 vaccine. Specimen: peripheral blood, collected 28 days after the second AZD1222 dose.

CDR3 sequence: CASSRDDNEKLFF. Here the CDR3 DNA reads TGTGCCAGCAGCCGGGACGATAATGAAAAACTGTTTTTT. The rearrangement joins TRBV9 to TRBJ1-4; D possibly corresponds to TRBD1 (5 bases). Between the trimmed V and J ends, which lost 4 bases and 4 bases, there was a span of 8 bases. The CDR3 consists of 13 residues. Germline CDR1 is SGDLS and CDR2 is YYNGEE.